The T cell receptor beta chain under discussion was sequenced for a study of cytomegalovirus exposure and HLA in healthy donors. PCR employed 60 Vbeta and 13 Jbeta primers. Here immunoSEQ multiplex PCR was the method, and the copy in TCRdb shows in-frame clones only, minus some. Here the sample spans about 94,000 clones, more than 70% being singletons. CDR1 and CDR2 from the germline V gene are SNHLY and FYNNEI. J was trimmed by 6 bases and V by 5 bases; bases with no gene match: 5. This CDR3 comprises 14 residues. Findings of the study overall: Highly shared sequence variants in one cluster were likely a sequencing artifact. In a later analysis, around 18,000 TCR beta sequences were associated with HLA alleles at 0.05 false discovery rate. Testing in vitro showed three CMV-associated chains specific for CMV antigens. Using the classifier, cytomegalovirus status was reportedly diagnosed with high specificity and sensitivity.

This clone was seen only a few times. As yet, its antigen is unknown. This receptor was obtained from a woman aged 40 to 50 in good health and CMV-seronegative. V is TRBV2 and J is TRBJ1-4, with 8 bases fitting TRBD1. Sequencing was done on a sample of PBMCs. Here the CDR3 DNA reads TGTGCCAGCAGTATAGGACAGGGTTATGAAAAACTGTTTTTT. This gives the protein CASSIGQGYEKLFF. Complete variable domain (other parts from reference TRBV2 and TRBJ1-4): EPEVTQTPSHQVTQMGQEVILRCVPISNHLYFYWYRQILGQKVEFLVSFYNNEISEKSEIFDDQFSVERPDGSNFTLKIRSTKLEDSAMYFCASSIGQGYEKLFFGSGTQLSVL.